This TCR beta chain was profiled in a study of lung T cells in sarcoidosis with Löfgren's syndrome. Whole-study context: Sarcoidosis features CD4+ T cell accumulation in bronchoalveolar lavage fluid. Repertoire analyses centered on Löfgren's syndrome patients.

In TCRdb, the reads were re-called with MiXCR into one record per CDR3 protein. The sample has roughly 63,000 distinct CDR3 sequences, around 20% seen once. General observations from the study: Shared TRAV12-1 and TRBV2 CDR3 motifs were reported across several patients.

This clonotype was counted at least ten times. Its antigen is unknown. Germline CDR1 KGHDR, CDR2 SFDVKD. The ends lost 7 bases at V and 0 bases at J; junction bases unmatched: 4. The CDR3 consists of 15 residues. The sequence came from a human donor with sarcoidosis (Löfgren's syndrome or another form), or a control subject (not recorded which). The V and J genes are TRBV24-1 and TRBJ2-1, with 8 bases aligning to TRBD2. Sequenced: CD4+ T cells from PBMCs. CDR3 coding DNA: TGTGCCACCAGCGACAGCGGGAGCTCCTACAATGAGCAGTTCTTC. Encoded protein: CATSDSGSSYNEQFF.